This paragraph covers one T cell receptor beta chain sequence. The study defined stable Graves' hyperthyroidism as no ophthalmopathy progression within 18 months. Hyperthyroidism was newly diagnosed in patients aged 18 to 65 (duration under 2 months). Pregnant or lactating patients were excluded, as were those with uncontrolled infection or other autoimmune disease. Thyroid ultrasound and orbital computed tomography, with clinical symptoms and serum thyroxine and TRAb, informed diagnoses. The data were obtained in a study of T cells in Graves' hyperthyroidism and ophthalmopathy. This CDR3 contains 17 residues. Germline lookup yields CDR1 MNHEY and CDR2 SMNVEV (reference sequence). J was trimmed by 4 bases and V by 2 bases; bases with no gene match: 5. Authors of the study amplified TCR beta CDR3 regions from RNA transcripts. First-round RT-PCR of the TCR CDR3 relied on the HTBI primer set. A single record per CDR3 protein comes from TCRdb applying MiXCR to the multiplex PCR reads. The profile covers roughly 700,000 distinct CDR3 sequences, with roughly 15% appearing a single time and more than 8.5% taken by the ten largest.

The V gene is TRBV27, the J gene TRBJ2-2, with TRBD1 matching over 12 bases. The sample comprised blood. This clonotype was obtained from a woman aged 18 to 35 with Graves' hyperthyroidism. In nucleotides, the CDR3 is TGTGCCAGCAGTTTAGGGGACAGGGGGCGCGGCACCGGGGAGCTGTTTTTT. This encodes CASSLGDRGRGTGELFF.